This T cell receptor (beta chain) is drawn from a study of shared clonotypes between healthy human individuals. Overall study context: Three plates were used per donor for CD4 naive, three for CD4 memory, two for CD8 naive and one for CD8 memory.

The V gene's germline CDR1 is MNHEY and CDR2 SVGAGI. V dropped 3 bases and J dropped 0 bases, with 6 bases sitting between them. The CDR3 spans 13 residues. CD8 cells regarded as naive lacked CD45RO, were positively chosen for CCR7, and omitted terminally differentiated effector memory CD45RA+ cells. Sequenced by immunoSEQ multiplex PCR; TCRdb stores in-frame clones only, minus some. The table has approximately 2,000,000 clones, approximately 92% seen once. This clone came up once. Other DNA sequences from this sample encode an identical CDR3 as well. The receptor was isolated from a man younger than 35 in good health. Some clones in this sample may be carry-over from other donors' samples. Sample: naive CD8+ T cells from PBMCs. This rearrangement joins TRBV6-5 to TRBJ2-7; D is unresolved. Here the CDR3 reads CASSYRVSYEQYF. CDR3 nucleotides: TGTGCCAGCAGTTATAGGGTCTCCTACGAGCAGTACTTC.